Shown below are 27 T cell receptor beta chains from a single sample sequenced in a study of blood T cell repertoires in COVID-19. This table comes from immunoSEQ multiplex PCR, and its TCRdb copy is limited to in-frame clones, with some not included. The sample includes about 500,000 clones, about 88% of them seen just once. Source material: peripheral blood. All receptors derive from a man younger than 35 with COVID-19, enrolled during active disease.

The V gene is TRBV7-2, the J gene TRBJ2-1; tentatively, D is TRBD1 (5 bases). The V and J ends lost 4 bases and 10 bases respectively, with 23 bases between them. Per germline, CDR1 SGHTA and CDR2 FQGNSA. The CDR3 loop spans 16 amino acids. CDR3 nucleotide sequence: TGTGCCAGCAGCTCCTTAGCAGGGCTAGTGGCTTTGGAGCAGTTCTTC. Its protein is CASSSLAGLVALEQFF.

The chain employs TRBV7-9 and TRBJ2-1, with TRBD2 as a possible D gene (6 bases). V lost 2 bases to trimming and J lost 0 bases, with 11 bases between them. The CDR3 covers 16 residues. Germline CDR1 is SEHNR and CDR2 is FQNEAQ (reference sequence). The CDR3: CASSLLHGSSYNEQFF. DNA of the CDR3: TGTGCCAGCAGCTTATTACACGGGAGCTCCTACAATGAGCAGTTCTTC. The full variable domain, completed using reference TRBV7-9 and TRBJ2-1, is DTGVSQNPRHKITKRGQNVTFRCDPISEHNRLYWYRQTLGQGPEFLTYFQNEAQLEKSRLLSDRFSAERPKGSFSTLEIQRTEQGDSAMYLCASSLLHGSSYNEQFFGPGTRLTVL.

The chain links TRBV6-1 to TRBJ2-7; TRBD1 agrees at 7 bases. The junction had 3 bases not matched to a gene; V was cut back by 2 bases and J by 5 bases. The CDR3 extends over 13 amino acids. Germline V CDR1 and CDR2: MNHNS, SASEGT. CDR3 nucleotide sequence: TGTGCCAGCAGTGAAAGGCAGGGGGACGAGCAGTACTTC. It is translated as CASSERQGDEQYF.

As DNA, the CDR3 is TGTGCCAGCAGCCCTGCGGGACAGGGGTACGAGCAGTACTTC. Amino acids: CASSPAGQGYEQYF. The gene calls are TRBV3-1 (or the pseudogene TRBV3-2) and TRBJ2-7; 10 bases match TRBD1. V gave up 4 bases and J gave up 4 bases; unmatched junction bases: 4. The CDR3 contains 14 residues. From germline, CDR1 is LGHDT and CDR2 YNNKEL (reference sequence).

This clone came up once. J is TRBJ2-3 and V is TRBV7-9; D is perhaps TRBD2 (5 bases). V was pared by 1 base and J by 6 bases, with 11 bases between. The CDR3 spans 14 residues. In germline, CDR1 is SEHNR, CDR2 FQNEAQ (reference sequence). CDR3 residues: CASSLGGLRDTQYF. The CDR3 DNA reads TGTGCCAGCAGCTTAGGAGGGCTGAGGGATACGCAGTATTTT.

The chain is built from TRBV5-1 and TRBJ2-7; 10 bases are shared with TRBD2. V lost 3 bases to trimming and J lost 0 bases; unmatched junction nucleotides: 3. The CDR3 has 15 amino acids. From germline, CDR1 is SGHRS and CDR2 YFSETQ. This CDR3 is CASSWGTSASYEQYF. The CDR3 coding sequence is TGCGCCAGCAGCTGGGGGACTAGCGCCTCCTACGAGCAGTACTTC.

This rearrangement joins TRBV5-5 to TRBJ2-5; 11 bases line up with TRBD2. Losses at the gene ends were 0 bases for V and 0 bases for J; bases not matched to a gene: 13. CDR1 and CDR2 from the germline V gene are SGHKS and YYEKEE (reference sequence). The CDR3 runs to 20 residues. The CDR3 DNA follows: TGTGCCAGCAGCTTGGGGGTCTTAGCGGGAGGGTCGGGGTACCAAGAGACCCAGTACTTC. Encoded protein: CASSLGVLAGGSGYQETQYF.

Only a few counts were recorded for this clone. CDR3 loop: CASGLGSHQPQHF. The CDR3 coding sequence is TGTGCCAGCGGGCTTGGGTCCCATCAGCCCCAGCATTTT. The chain carries TRBV12-3 or TRBV12-4 and TRBJ1-5; unclear D gene. The length of the CDR3 is 13 residues. Trimming pared 8 bases from V and 5 bases from J, leaving 13 bases between.

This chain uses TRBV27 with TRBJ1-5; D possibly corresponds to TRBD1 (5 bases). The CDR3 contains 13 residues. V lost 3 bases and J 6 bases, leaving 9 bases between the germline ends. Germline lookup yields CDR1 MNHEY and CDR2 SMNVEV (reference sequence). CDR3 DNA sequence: TGTGCCAGCAGTTTTCAGGGAGGTCAGCCCCAGCATTTT. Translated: CASSFQGGQPQHF.

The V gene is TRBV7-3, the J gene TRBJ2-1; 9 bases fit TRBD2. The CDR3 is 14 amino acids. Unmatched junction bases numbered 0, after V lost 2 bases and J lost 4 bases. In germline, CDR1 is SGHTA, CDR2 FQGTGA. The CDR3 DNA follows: TGTGCCAGCAGCTTAGGACTAGCGTACAATGAGCAGTTCTTC. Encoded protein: CASSLGLAYNEQFF.

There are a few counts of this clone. CDR3 coding DNA: TGCAGCGTTGGACAGGGGAAAGAGACCCAGTACTTC. This sequence encodes CSVGQGKETQYF. This rearrangement joins TRBV29-1 to TRBJ2-5; 8 bases align to TRBD1. The ends lost 4 bases at V and 3 bases at J; junction bases unmatched: 1. There are 12 residues in the CDR3. Germline CDR1 SQVTM, CDR2 ANQGSEA.

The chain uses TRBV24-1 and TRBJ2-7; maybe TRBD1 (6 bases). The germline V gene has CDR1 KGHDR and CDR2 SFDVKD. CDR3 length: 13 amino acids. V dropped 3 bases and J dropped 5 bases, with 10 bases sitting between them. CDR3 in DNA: TGTGCCACCAGTGATCAGGGGTCCCACGAGCAGTACTTC. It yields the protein CATSDQGSHEQYF.

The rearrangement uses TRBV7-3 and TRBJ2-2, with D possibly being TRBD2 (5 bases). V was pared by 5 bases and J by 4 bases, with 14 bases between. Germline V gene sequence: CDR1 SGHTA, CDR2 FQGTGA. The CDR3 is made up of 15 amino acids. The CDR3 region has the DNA TGTGCCAGCAGCGAGGGTACCTATAGCACCGGGGAGCTGTTTTTT. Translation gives CASSEGTYSTGELFF.

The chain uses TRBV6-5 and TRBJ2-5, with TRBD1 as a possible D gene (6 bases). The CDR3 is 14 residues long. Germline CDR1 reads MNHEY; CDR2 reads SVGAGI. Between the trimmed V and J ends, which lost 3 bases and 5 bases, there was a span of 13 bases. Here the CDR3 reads CASSYSQGKETQYF. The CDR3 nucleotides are TGTGCCAGCAGTTATTCCCAGGGGAAGGAGACCCAGTACTTC.

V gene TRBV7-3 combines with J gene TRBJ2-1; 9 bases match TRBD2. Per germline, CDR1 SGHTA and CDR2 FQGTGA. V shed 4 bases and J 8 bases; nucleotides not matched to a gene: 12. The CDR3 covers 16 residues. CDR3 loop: CASSYKGLAGRYEQFF. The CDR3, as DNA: TGTGCCAGCAGCTATAAAGGCCTAGCGGGAAGATATGAGCAGTTCTTC.

CDR3 sequence: CASSLGLAGINEQFF. The CDR3 DNA sequence: TGCGCCAGCAGCTTGGGACTAGCGGGAATCAATGAGCAGTTCTTC. This chain joins TRBV5-1 and TRBJ2-1; 11 bases fit TRBD2. V dropped 0 bases and J dropped 6; count of bases not matched to a gene: 2. The CDR3 runs 15 residues. Germline V gene lookup returns CDR1 SGHRS and CDR2 YFSETQ.

CDR3 sequence: CASSYGTGVADTQYF. The CDR3 DNA reads as TGTGCCAGCAGCTACGGGACAGGGGTTGCAGATACGCAGTATTTT. The J gene is TRBJ2-3, the V gene TRBV7-8; 10 bases are shared with TRBD1. The CDR3 totals 15 residues. CDR1 is SGHVS, CDR2 FQNEAQ, per germline. Losses at the gene ends were 4 bases for V and 4 bases for J; bases not matched to a gene: 5.

The CDR3 coding sequence is TGTGCCAGCAGCACCCCGGGGGGGCAGAATCAGCCCCAGCATTTT. Amino acid sequence: CASSTPGGQNQPQHF. The chain carries TRBV7-2 and TRBJ1-5, with D possibly TRBD1 on 6 matching bases. This CDR3 has 15 residues. V was clipped by 5 bases and J by 4 bases, with 15 bases between them. Per the germline V gene, CDR1 is SGHTA and CDR2 is FQGNSA.

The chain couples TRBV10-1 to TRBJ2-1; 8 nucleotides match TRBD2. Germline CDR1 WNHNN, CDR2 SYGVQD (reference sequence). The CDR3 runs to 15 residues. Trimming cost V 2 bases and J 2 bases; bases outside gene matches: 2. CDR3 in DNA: TGCGCCAGCAGTGAGACGGGAGGGCCCTACAATGAGCAGTTCTTC. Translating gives CASSETGGPYNEQFF.

CDR3 nucleotides: TGTGCCAGCAGCCGTACAGGAGACACTGAAGCTTTCTTT. Translation: CASSRTGDTEAFF. V usage is TRBV3-1 (or the pseudogene TRBV3-2) and J usage is TRBJ1-1; a possible D gene is TRBD1 (5 bases). V lost 4 bases and J 3 bases, leaving 9 bases between the germline ends. CDR1 LGHDT and CDR2 YNNKEL come from the germline V gene (reference sequence). The CDR3 sequence is 13 residues long.

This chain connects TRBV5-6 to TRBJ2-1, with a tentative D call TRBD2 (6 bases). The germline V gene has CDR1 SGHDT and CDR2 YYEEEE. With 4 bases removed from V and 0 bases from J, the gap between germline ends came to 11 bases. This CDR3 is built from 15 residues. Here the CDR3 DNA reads TGTGCCAGCAGCAAGGGACTTAGCTCCTACAATGAGCAGTTCTTC. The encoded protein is CASSKGLSSYNEQFF.

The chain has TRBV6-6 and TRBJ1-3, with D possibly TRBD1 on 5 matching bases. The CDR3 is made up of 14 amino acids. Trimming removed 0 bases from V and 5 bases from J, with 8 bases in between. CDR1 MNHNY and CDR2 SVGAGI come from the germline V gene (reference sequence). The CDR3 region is CASSYSRERNTIYF. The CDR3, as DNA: TGTGCCAGCAGTTACTCCAGGGAAAGAAACACCATATATTTT.

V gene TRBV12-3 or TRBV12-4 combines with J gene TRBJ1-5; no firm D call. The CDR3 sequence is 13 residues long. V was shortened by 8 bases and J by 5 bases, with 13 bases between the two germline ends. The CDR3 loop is CASAQSPDQPQHF. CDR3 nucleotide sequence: TGTGCCAGCGCCCAAAGCCCTGATCAGCCCCAGCATTTT.

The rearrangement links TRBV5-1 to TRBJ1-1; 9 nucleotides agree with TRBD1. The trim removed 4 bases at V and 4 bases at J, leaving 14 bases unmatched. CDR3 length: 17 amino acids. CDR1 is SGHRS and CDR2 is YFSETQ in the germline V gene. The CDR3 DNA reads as TGCGCCAGCAGCCTCCCACATTACGACAGGGGGGGCACTGAAGCTTTCTTT. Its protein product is CASSLPHYDRGGTEAFF.

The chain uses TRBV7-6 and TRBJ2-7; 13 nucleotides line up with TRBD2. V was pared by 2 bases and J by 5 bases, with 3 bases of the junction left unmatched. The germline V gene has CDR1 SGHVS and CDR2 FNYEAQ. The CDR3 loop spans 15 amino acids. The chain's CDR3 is CASSLKGLAGDEQYF. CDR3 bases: TGTGCCAGCAGCTTAAAAGGACTAGCGGGAGACGAGCAGTACTTC.

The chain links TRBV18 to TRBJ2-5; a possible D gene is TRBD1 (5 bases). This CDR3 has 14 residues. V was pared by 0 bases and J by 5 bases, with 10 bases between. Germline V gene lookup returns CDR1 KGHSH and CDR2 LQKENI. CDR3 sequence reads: CASSPPGRGETQYF. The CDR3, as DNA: TGTGCCAGCTCACCACCGGGAAGGGGCGAGACCCAGTACTTC.

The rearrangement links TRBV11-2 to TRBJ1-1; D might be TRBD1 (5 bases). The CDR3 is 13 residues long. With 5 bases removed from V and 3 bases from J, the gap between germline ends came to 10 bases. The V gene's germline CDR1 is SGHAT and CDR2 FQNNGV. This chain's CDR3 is CASSPSRDTEAFF. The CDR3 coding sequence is TGTGCCAGCAGCCCCAGCAGGGACACTGAAGCTTTCTTT.